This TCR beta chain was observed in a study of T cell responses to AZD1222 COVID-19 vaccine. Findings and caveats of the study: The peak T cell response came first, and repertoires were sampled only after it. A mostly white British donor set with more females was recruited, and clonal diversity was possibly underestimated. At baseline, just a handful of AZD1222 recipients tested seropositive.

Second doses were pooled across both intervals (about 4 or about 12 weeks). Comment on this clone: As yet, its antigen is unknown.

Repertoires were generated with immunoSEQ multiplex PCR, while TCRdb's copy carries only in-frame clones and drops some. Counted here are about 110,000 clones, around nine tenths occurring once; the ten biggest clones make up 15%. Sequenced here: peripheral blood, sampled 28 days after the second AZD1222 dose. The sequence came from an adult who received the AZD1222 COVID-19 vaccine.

The CDR3 nucleotides read TGTGCCAGCAGCTCTCTCAGGGCTAGCGTAACCGGGGAGCTGTTTTTT. Its translation is CASSSLRASVTGELFF. The chain employs TRBV7-9 and TRBJ2-2; maybe TRBD2 (6 bases). The CDR3 covers 16 residues. CDR1 is SEHNR, CDR2 FQNEAQ, per germline (reference sequence). Between the trimmed V and J ends, which lost 4 bases and 5 bases, there was a span of 17 bases.